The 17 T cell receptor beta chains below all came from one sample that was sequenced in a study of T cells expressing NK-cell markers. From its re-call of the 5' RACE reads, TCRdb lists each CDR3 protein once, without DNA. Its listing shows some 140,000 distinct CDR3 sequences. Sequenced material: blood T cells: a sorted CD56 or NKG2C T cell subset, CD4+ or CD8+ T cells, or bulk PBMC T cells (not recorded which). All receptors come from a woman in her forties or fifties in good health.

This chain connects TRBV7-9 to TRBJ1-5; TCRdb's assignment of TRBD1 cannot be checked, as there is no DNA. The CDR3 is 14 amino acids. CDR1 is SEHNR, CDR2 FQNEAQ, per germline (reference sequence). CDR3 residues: CASSSRGDNQPQHF.

The CDR3 here is CAAGGALYEQYF. This chain joins TRBV6-5 and TRBJ2-7; absent DNA, TCRdb's TRBD2 call cannot be checked. Germline CDR1 reads MNHEY; CDR2 reads SVGAGI. CDR3 length: 12 residues.

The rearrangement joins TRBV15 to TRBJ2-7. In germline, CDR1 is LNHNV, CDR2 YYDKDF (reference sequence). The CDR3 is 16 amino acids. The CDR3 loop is CATSRDSKPAVYEQYF.

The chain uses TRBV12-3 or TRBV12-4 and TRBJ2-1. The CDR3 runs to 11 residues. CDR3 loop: CASSKTVEQFF.

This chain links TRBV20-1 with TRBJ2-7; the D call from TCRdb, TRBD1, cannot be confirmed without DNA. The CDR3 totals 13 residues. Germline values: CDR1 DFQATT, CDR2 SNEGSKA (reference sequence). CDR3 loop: CSAVTTGDHEQYF.

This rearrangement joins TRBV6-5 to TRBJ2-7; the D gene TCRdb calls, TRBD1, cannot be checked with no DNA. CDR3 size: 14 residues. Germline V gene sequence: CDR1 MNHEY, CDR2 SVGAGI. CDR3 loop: CASSYLPGGYEQYF.

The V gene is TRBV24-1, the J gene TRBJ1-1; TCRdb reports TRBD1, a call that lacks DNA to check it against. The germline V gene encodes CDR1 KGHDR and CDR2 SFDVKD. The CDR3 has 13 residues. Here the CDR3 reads CATSVGERTEAFF.

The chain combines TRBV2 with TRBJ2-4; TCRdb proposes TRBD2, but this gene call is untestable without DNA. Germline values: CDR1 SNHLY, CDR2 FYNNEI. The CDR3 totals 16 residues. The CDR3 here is CASSEFWRDTKNIQYF.

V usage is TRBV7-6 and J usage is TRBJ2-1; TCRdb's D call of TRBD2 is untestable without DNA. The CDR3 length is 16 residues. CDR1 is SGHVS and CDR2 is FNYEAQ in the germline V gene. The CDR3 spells CASSPTGGRVYNEQFF.

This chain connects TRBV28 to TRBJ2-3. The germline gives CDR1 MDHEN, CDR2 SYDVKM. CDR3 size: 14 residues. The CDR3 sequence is CASSLQQISDTQYF.

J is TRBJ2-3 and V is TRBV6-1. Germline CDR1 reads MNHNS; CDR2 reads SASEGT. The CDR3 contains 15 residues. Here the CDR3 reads CASSAWQAYTDTQYF.

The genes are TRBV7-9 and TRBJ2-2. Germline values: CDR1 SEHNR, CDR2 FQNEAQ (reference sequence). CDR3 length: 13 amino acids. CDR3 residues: CASSLGGVGELFF. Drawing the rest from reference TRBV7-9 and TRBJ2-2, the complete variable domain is DTGVSQNPRHKITKRGQNVTFRCDPISEHNRLYWYRQTLGQGPEFLTYFQNEAQLEKSRLLSDRFSAERPKGSFSTLEIQRTEQGDSAMYLCASSLGGVGELFFGEGSRLTVL.

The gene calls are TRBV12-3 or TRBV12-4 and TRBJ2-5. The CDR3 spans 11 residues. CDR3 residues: CASSFGETQYF.

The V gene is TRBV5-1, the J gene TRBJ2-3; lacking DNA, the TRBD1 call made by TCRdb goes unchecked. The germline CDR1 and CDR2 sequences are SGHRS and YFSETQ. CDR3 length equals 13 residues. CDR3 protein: CASSYPGADTQYF. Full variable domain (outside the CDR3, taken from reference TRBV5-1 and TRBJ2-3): KAGVTQTPRYLIKTRGQQVTLSCSPISGHRSVSWYQQTPGQGLQFLFEYFSETQRNKGNFPGRFSGRQFSNSRSEMNVSTLELGDSALYLCASSYPGADTQYFGPGTRLTVL.

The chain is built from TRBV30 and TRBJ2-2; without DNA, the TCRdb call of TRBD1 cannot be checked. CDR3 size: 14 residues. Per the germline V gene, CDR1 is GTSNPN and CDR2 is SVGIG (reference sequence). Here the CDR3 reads CAWSRGQNTGELFF.

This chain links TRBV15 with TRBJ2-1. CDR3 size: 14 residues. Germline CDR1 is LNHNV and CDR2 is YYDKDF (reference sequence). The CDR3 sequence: CATSPRRRPDEQFF.

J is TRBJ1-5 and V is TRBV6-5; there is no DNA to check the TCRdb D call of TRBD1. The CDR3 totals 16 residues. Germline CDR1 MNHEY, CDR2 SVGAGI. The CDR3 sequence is CASSLGPRGSNQPQHF.